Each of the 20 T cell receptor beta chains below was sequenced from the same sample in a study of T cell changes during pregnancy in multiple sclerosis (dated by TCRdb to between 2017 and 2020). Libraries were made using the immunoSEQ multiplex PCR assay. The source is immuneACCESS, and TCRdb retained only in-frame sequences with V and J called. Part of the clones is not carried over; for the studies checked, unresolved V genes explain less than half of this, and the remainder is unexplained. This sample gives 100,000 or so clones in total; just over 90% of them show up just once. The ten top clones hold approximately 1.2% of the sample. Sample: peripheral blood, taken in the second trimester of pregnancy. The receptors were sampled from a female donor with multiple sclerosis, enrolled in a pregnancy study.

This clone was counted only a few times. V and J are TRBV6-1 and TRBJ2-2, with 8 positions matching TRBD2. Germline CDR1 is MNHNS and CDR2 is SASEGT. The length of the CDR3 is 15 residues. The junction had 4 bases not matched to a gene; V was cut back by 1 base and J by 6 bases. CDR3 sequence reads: CASSEEGSGAGELFF. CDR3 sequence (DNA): TGTGCCAGCAGTGAAGAGGGTAGCGGGGCCGGGGAGCTGTTTTTT.

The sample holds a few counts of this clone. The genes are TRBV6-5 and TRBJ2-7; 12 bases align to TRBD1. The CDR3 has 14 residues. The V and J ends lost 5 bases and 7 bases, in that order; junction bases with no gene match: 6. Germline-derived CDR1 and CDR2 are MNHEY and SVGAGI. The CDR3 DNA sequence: TGTGCCAGCAGTCGGGACAGGGGGCTTTATGAGCAGTACTTC. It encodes CASSRDRGLYEQYF.

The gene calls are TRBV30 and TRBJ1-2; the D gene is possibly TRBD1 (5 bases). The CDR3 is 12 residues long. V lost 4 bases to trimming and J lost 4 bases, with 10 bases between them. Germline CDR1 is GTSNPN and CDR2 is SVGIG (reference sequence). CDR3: CAWMRQGYGYTF. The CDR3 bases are TGTGCCTGGATGAGGCAGGGCTATGGCTACACCTTC.

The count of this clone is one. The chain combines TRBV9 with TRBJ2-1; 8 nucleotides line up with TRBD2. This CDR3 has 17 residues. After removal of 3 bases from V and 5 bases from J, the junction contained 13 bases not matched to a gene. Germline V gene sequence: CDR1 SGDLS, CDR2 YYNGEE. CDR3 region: CASSAGTRGLGDNEQFF. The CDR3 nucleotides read TGTGCCAGCAGCGCCGGGACTAGGGGACTGGGGGACAATGAGCAGTTCTTC.

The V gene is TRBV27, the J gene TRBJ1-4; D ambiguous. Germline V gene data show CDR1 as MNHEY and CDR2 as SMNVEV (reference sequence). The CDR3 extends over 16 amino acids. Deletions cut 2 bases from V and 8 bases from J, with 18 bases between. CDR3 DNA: TGTGCCAGCAGTTTAAGTGGGAGCCCAACGGTCGAAAAACTGTTTTTT. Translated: CASSLSGSPTVEKLFF.

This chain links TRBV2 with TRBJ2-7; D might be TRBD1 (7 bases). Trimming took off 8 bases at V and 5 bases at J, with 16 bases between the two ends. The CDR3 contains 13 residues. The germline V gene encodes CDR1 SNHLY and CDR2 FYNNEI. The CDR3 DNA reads TGTGCCAGCGACAGGGAGGCGGCAGACGAGCAGTACTTC. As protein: CASDREAADEQYF.

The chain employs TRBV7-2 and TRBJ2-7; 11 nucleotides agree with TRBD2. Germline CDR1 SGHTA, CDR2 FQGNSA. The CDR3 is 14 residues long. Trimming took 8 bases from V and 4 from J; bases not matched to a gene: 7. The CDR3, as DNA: TGTGCCAGCGGCATTAGCGGGGGGGCATACGAGCAGTACTTC. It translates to CASGISGGAYEQYF.

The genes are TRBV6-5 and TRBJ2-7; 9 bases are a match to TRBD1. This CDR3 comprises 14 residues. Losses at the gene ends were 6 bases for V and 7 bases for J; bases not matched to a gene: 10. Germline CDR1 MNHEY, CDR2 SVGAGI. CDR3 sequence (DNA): TGTGCCAGCAGCTTACAGGGGGCGCGTAAAGAGCAGTACTTC. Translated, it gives CASSLQGARKEQYF.

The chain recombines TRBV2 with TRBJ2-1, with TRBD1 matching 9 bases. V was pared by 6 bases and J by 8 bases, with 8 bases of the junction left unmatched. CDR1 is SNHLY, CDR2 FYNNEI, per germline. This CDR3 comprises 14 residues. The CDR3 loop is CASRPGQGEYEQFF. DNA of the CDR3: TGTGCCAGCAGACCGGGACAGGGCGAATATGAGCAGTTCTTC.

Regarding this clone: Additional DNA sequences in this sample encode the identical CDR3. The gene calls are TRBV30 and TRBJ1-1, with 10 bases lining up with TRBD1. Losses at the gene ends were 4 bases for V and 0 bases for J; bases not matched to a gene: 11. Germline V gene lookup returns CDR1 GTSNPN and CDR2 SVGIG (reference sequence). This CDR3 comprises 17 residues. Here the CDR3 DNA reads TGTGCCTGGAAGGGGGACAGGGGTCCCTCTTTGAACACTGAAGCTTTCTTT. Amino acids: CAWKGDRGPSLNTEAFF.

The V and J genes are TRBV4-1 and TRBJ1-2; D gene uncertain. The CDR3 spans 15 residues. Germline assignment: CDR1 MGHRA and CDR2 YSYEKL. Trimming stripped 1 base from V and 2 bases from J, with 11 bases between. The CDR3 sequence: CASSQGETFNYGYTF. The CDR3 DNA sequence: TGCGCCAGCAGCCAAGGAGAGACATTCAACTATGGCTACACCTTC.

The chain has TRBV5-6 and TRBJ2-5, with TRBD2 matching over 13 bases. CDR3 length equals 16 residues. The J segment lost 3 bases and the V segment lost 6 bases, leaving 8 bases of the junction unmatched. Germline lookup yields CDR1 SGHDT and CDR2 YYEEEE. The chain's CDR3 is CASTGLGLAGKETQYF. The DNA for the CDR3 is TGTGCCAGCACCGGGCTGGGACTAGCGGGGAAAGAGACCCAGTACTTC.

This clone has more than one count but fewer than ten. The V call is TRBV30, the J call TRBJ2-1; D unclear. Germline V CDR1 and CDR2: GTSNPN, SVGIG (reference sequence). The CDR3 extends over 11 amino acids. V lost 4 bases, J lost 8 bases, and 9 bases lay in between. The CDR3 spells CAWTERHEQFF. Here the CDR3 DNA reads TGTGCCTGGACAGAGCGCCATGAGCAGTTCTTC.

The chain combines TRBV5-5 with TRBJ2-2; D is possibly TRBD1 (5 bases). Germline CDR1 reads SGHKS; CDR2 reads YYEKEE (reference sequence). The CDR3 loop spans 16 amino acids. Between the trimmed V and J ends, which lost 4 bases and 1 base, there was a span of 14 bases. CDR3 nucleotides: TGTGCCAGCAGCCTGATGGGTGGACAGAACACCGGGGAGCTGTTTTTT. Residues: CASSLMGGQNTGELFF.

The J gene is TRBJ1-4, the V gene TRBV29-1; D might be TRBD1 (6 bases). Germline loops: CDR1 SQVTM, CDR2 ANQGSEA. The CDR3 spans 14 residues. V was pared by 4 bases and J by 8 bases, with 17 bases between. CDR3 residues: CSVAPAGVGEKLFF. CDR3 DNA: TGCAGCGTTGCTCCCGCAGGGGTAGGCGAAAAACTGTTTTTT.

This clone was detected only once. CDR3 coding DNA: TGTGCCAGCAGTTTACCCGGACAGGGGTGGGAGCAGTTCTTC. As protein: CASSLPGQGWEQFF. This chain uses TRBV28 with TRBJ2-1, with 9 positions matching TRBD1. Looked up from germline, CDR1 is MDHEN and CDR2 is SYDVKM. The CDR3 runs to 14 residues. Unmatched junction bases numbered 6, after V lost 2 bases and J lost 10 bases.

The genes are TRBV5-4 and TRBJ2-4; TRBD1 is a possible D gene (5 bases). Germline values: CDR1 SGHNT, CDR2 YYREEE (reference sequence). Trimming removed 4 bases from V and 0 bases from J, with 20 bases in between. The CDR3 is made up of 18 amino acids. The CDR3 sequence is CASSAPSQGAIAKNIQYF. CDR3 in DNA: TGTGCCAGCAGCGCGCCGTCCCAGGGCGCTATAGCCAAAAACATTCAGTACTTC.

The CDR3 is CASSLARQRDEKLFF. CDR3 in DNA: TGCGCCAGCAGCCTCGCCAGACAGAGAGATGAAAAACTGTTTTTT. This sequence joins TRBV5-1 and TRBJ1-4, with a weak D call TRBD1 (5 bases). The ends were cut back, 4 bases at V and 6 bases at J, with 16 bases in the middle. The CDR3 length is 15 residues. The germline CDR1 and CDR2 sequences are SGHRS and YFSETQ. Full variable domain (missing parts from reference TRBV5-1 and TRBJ1-4): KAGVTQTPRYLIKTRGQQVTLSCSPISGHRSVSWYQQTPGQGLQFLFEYFSETQRNKGNFPGRFSGRQFSNSRSEMNVSTLELGDSALYLCASSLARQRDEKLFFGSGTQLSVL.

The CDR3 region has the DNA TGTGCCTGCGGACAGGGGCGGTACGAGCAGTACTTC. This sequence encodes CACGQGRYEQYF. The chain joins TRBV28 to TRBJ2-7, with 9 nucleotides matching TRBD1. J gave up 4 bases and V 11 bases, and 6 bases lay outside the gene matches. Germline CDR1 and CDR2: MDHEN and SYDVKM. There are 12 residues in the CDR3.

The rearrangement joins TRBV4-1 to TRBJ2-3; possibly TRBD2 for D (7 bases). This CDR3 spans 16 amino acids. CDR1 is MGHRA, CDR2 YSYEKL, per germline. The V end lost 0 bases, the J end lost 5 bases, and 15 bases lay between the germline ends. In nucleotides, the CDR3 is TGCGCCAGCAGCCAAGATAGGGCGGGGGCACGAGATACGCAGTATTTT. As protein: CASSQDRAGARDTQYF.